This TCR beta chain originates from a study of T-cell memory formation after mild COVID-19. Looking at the study overall: Across donors, TCR clusters were largely donor specific. Points from the study as a whole: Specificity for SARS-CoV-2 was not confirmed among the second-wave clones peaking on day 37. A second wave expanding day 15 to 37 was CD4+-biased; contracting clones were balanced.

Each CDR3 protein gets one entry after TCRdb re-called the 5' RACE reads with MiXCR. This sample has under 650,000 distinct CDR3 sequences, with about a sixth found just once. Of note for this clonotype: The antigen is undetermined.

The V gene's germline CDR1 is LNHDA and CDR2 SQIVND (reference sequence). The trim removed 6 bases at V and 2 bases at J, leaving 10 bases unmatched. The CDR3 totals 17 residues. This sequence originates from an adult woman who had mild COVID-19 (a few samples of this study predate the infection). Cell type and time point are not known. This chain joins TRBV19 and TRBJ2-1; 10 nucleotides agree with TRBD2. The sequencing sample was made of PBMCs or a T cell subset sorted from them (not recorded which). The CDR3 coding sequence is TGTGCCAGTAGCAAGGCCCTAGCGGGGGCCGCCTACAATGAGCAGTTCTTC. Translated: CASSKALAGAAYNEQFF.